One and the same sample provided the 15 T cell receptor beta chains below, sequenced in a study of T-cell memory formation after mild COVID-19. TCRdb passed the 5' RACE reads through MiXCR, listing each CDR3 protein once. The sample records roughly 450,000 distinct CDR3 sequences, over 15% being singletons. Sequenced material: PBMCs or a T cell subset sorted from them (not recorded which). The receptors stem from an adult woman who had mild COVID-19 (a few samples of this study predate the infection). Cell type and time point are not known.

The gene calls are TRBV7-9 and TRBJ2-3, with no clear D. This CDR3 contains 16 residues. Trimming cost V 1 base and J 2 bases, with 13 bases left between them. The germline V gene encodes CDR1 SEHNR and CDR2 FQNEAQ (reference sequence). The CDR3 reads CASSLVSSEITDTQYF. The CDR3 bases are TGTGCCAGCAGCTTAGTCAGCAGTGAGATCACAGATACGCAGTATTTT.

The rearrangement links TRBV29-1 to TRBJ2-2; D remains unclear. V was cut by 6 bases and J by 1 base, with 9 bases left in between. Germline values: CDR1 SQVTM, CDR2 ANQGSEA. The CDR3 sequence is 13 residues long. CDR3 nucleotide sequence: TGCAGCGTAACTCTGGAGAACACCGGGGAGCTGTTTTTT. It encodes CSVTLENTGELFF.

This chain uses TRBV20-1 with TRBJ2-4; 9 bases fit TRBD2. J was trimmed by 1 base and V by 4 bases; bases with no gene match: 5. CDR1 is DFQATT, CDR2 SNEGSKA, per germline (reference sequence). This CDR3 contains 15 residues. The CDR3 coding sequence is TGCAGTGCTAAGGTAGCGGGAGATGCCAAAAACATTCAGTACTTC. Translation: CSAKVAGDAKNIQYF.

V is TRBV29-1 and J is TRBJ2-3; no firm D call. This CDR3 is 11 amino acids long. V dropped 3 bases and J dropped 5 bases, with 6 bases sitting between them. Germline loops: CDR1 SQVTM, CDR2 ANQGSEA. The CDR3 loop is CSVDWEDTQYF. CDR3 in DNA: TGCAGCGTTGATTGGGAAGATACGCAGTATTTT.

This clonotype was detected only a few times. This chain connects TRBV7-9 to TRBJ2-3, with D uncertain. Looked up from germline, CDR1 is SEHNR and CDR2 is FQNEAQ (reference sequence). Trimming stripped 1 base from V and 0 bases from J, with 11 bases between. This CDR3 region has 16 residues. CDR3 loop: CASSLDSALSTDTQYF. Written as DNA, the CDR3 is TGTGCCAGCAGCTTAGATTCCGCTCTTAGCACAGATACGCAGTATTTT. The complete variable domain, with remaining parts taken from reference TRBV7-9 and TRBJ2-3, reads DTGVSQNPRHKITKRGQNVTFRCDPISEHNRLYWYRQTLGQGPEFLTYFQNEAQLEKSRLLSDRFSAERPKGSFSTLEIQRTEQGDSAMYLCASSLDSALSTDTQYFGPGTRLTVL.

This clonotype has a handful of counts. The genes are TRBV5-1 and TRBJ2-5; possibly TRBD1 for D (5 bases). V lost 2 bases and J lost 1, with 6 bases in between. The CDR3 runs 13 residues. The germline CDR1 and CDR2 sequences are SGHRS and YFSETQ. CDR3 amino acids: CASSFRVQETQYF. CDR3 DNA sequence: TGCGCCAGCAGCTTCAGGGTCCAAGAGACCCAGTACTTC.

The chain couples TRBV20-1 to TRBJ2-3; TRBD1 matches 9 bases. Germline V gene sequence: CDR1 DFQATT, CDR2 SNEGSKA (reference sequence). The J segment lost 11 bases and the V segment lost 0 bases, leaving 15 bases of the junction unmatched. This CDR3 contains 16 residues. CDR3 bases: TGCAGTGCTAGAGAGATCTTCCGGGACAGGGACTTGAGGCAGTATTTT. Its protein product is CSAREIFRDRDLRQYF.

This clonotype was detected a few times. The V gene is TRBV5-1, the J gene TRBJ2-1; TRBD2 agrees at 12 bases. V lost 4 bases and J lost 6; bases outside the gene matches: 5. The CDR3 loop spans 15 amino acids. In germline, CDR1 is SGHRS, CDR2 YFSETQ. As DNA, the CDR3 is TGCGCCAGCAGCCCTACTAGCGGGGGGTTCAATGAGCAGTTCTTC. Translated, it gives CASSPTSGGFNEQFF.

The chain employs TRBV7-9 and TRBJ2-7; a weak D match, TRBD1 (6 bases). CDR3 size: 14 residues. Germline V lookup: CDR1 SEHNR, CDR2 FQNEAQ (reference sequence). V lost 8 bases, J lost 4 bases, and 18 bases lay in between. The CDR3 nucleotides read TGTGCCAGCCAACGGACAGACGGTCGGTACGAGCAGTACTTC. Its protein is CASQRTDGRYEQYF.

The J gene is TRBJ1-5, the V gene TRBV7-2, with 7 bases that match TRBD1. V shed 5 bases and J 3 bases; nucleotides not matched to a gene: 7. The V gene's germline CDR1 is SGHTA and CDR2 FQGNSA. The CDR3 loop spans 15 amino acids. In DNA form, the CDR3 reads TGTGCCAGCAGCGTGGACAGGATTAACAATCAGCCCCAGCATTTT. Its translation: CASSVDRINNQPQHF.

This chain connects TRBV20-1 to TRBJ2-2; D is unclear. This CDR3 has 13 residues. Between the trimmed V and J ends, which lost 4 bases and 1 base, there was a span of 7 bases. CDR1 and CDR2 from the germline V gene are DFQATT and SNEGSKA (reference sequence). CDR3 in amino acids: CSATRQNTGELFF. Here the CDR3 DNA reads TGCAGTGCTACCCGGCAGAACACCGGGGAGCTGTTTTTT.

Only a few counts were recorded for this clonotype. This CDR3 is CASSQPMGQGSSTEAFF. CDR3 DNA: TGTGCCAGCAGCCAACCCATGGGCCAAGGGAGTAGCACTGAAGCTTTCTTT. The chain combines TRBV3-1 with TRBJ1-1; D gene uncertain. Between the trimmed V and J ends, which lost 2 bases and 4 bases, there was a span of 20 bases. This CDR3 is built from 17 residues. Germline lookup yields CDR1 LGHDT and CDR2 YNNKEL (reference sequence).

The CDR3 sequence is CSARTSGRTDTQYF. CDR3 nucleotide sequence: TGCAGTGCTAGAACTAGCGGGAGAACAGATACGCAGTATTTT. This chain joins TRBV20-1 and TRBJ2-3, with TRBD2 matching over 11 bases. The ends lost 2 bases at V and 3 bases at J; junction bases unmatched: 1. From germline, CDR1 is DFQATT and CDR2 SNEGSKA (reference sequence). The CDR3 runs to 14 residues.

V and J are TRBV6-6 and TRBJ1-1, with TRBD1 matching 7 bases. The germline CDR1 and CDR2 sequences are MNHNY and SVGAGI (reference sequence). CDR3 length: 17 amino acids. V gave up 0 bases and J gave up 5 bases; unmatched junction bases: 12. CDR3 in amino acids: CASSYSPGQRGGTEAFF. The CDR3 DNA sequence: TGTGCCAGCAGTTACTCCCCGGGACAGAGGGGAGGGACTGAAGCTTTCTTT.

This chain links TRBV7-2 with TRBJ2-7; 10 bases map to TRBD1. Germline values: CDR1 SGHTA, CDR2 FQGNSA. The CDR3 length is 15 residues. V gave up 2 bases and J gave up 4 bases; unmatched junction bases: 5. The CDR3 spells CASSLSGTGEYEQYF. In DNA, the CDR3 is TGTGCCAGCAGCTTATCCGGGACAGGGGAGTACGAGCAGTACTTC.